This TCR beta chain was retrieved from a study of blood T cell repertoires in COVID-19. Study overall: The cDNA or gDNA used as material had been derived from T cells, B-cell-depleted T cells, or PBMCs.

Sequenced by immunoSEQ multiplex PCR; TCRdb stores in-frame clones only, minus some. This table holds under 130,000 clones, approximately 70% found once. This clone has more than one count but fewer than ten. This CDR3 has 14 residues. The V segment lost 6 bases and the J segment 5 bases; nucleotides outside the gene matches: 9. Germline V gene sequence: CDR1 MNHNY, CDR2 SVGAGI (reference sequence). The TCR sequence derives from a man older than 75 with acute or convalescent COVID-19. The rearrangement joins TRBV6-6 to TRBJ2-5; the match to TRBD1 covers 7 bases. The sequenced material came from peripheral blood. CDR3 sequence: CASSQGVREETQYF. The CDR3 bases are TGTGCCAGCAGCCAGGGGGTGAGGGAGGAGACCCAGTACTTC.